This T cell receptor (beta chain) was recorded in a study of blood T cell repertoires in COVID-19. Original processing notes: Amplification of reference gene primers was used by the study to estimate nucleated cell counts. Sequencing used immunoSEQ multiplex PCR; TCRdb keeps in-frame clones, though not all of them. That table supplies the V and J calls and clone size; D and trimming were determined from the DNA. Among about 160,000 clones listed, 79% were seen once. The CDR3 contains 17 residues. Trimming left V 4 bases short and J 5 bases short, with 21 bases between. Germline loops: CDR1 MNHEY, CDR2 SMNVEV (reference sequence).

The chain joins TRBV27 to TRBJ1-5; possibly TRBD1 for D (5 bases). The sequence was obtained from a woman aged 60-75 years with COVID-19, enrolled during active disease. The sequencing sample was made of peripheral blood. The CDR3 nucleotides read TGTGCCAGCAGTTCCTCGTCTGGCAGGGCGTTCGATCAGCCCCAGCATTTT. Translated, it gives CASSSSSGRAFDQPQHF.